These 21 T cell receptor beta chains share one sample of origin, sequenced in a study of T cells in women clearing cervical HPV infection. Clones were sequenced by immunoSEQ multiplex PCR, and TCRdb holds only the in-frame ones, with some missing. In all, the sample yields about 35,000 clones. The sample comprised blood buffy coat. These receptors came from a woman aged 18-70 years with a cervical HPV16 infection that either progressed to CIN3+ or cleared (not recorded which).

About this clone itself: The DNA is left out, because the CDR3 cannot be placed on it with certainty; the CDR3 is given as TCRdb lists it. The chain recombines TRBV7-8 with TRBJ1-5. The V gene's germline CDR1 is SGHVS and CDR2 FQNEAQ. The CDR3 adds up to 15 amino acids, both ends counted. The CDR3 is CASSLGGTSGQPQHF.

This clone registers medium-sized by frequency. The read is 3 residues too short to cover the CDR3 end, so that end is filled in from the germline J gene. This same CDR3 is encoded by further DNA sequences in the sample. The chain recombines TRBV19 with TRBJ1-6, with 7 bases aligning to TRBD1. After removal of 4 bases from V and 4 bases from J, the junction contained 4 bases not matched to a gene. The CDR3 is 15 residues long. Looked up from germline, CDR1 is LNHDA and CDR2 is SQIVND (reference sequence). This chain's CDR3 is CASSRPGGYNSPLHF. The DNA read from the CDR3 is TGTGCCAGTAGTAGGCCAGGGGGATATAATTCACCC.

Worth noting for this clone: The CDR3 extends 3 residues past the end of the read, so its final part is completed from the germline J gene. The V gene is TRBV7-2, the J gene TRBJ1-1; D is possibly TRBD1 (5 bases). CDR1 is SGHTA, CDR2 FQGNSA, per germline. This CDR3 contains 14 residues. Partial CDR3 DNA: TGTGCCAGCAGGTGGGGGACTAGCAACAATGAG. It specifies CASRWGTSNNE. The full CDR3 protein is CASRWGTSNNEAFF.

Partial CDR3 DNA: TGCGCCAGCAGCACTTCTAGCCCCTACGAG. Translating gives CASSTSSPYE. The whole CDR3 protein is CASSTSSPYEQYF. The chain employs TRBV5-1 and TRBJ2-7; the D gene is possibly TRBD2 (5 bases). Read coverage stops 3 residues before the CDR3 terminus; the germline J gene supplies the remainder. CDR3 length: 13 amino acids. Trimming removed 4 bases at V and 2 bases at J, with 10 bases between. The V gene's germline CDR1 is SGHRS and CDR2 YFSETQ.

About this clone: The read ends 3 residues shy of where the CDR3 ends; the end is completed using the germline J gene. This chain links TRBV6-2 or TRBV6-3 with TRBJ1-1, with 7 nucleotides matching TRBD1. Trimming at V came to 6 bases and at J to 5 bases, leaving 15 bases not matched to a gene. The CDR3 length is 16 residues. From germline, CDR1 is MNHEY and CDR2 SVGEGT. The CDR3 protein is CASSPAFYRGQTEAFF. The sequenced CDR3 bases are TGTGCCAGCAGCCCAGCCTTTTACAGGGGCCAAACTGAA.

Worth noting for this clone: The missing CDR3 end, 3 residues past where the read stops, is filled in from the germline J gene. This chain joins TRBV2 and TRBJ2-3; TRBD2 is a possible D gene (5 bases). Trimming took off 2 bases at V and 5 bases at J, with 8 bases between the two ends. CDR1 and CDR2 (germline): SNHLY, FYNNEI. CDR3 length: 13 residues. The CDR3 loop reads CASSELAVDTQYF. The sequenced CDR3 bases are TGTGCCAGCAGTGAACTAGCTGTAGATACG.

Notes on this clone: The sequence runs out 3 residues before the end of the CDR3; the remainder is reconstructed from the germline J gene. This chain joins TRBV19 and TRBJ1-2, with D unresolved. Germline CDR1 and CDR2: LNHDA and SQIVND (reference sequence). The length of the CDR3 is 12 residues. The V end lost 4 bases, the J end lost 5 bases, and 8 bases lay between the germline ends. CDR3: CASSTSYYGYTF. CDR3 DNA (partial): TGTGCCAGTAGTACTTCTTATTATGGC.

Concerning this clone itself: The CDR3 is cut off 3 residues early in the read; its end comes from the germline J gene. The chain is built from TRBV5-1 and TRBJ1-2, with unresolved D. CDR3 size: 13 residues. CDR1 is SGHRS and CDR2 is YFSETQ in the germline V gene. The V and J ends lost 0 bases and 2 bases respectively, with 5 bases between them. Partial CDR3 DNA: TGCGCCAGCAGCTTGGGACTGAACTATGGC. Protein: CASSLGLNYG. The CDR3, in full, reads CASSLGLNYGYTF.

On this clone: The CDR3 end is not reached by the read, which stops 3 residues before it; the germline J gene fills it in. The chain uses TRBV19 and TRBJ1-2; TRBD1 matches at 11 bases. CDR3 length: 15 residues. Per the germline V gene, CDR1 is LNHDA and CDR2 is SQIVND (reference sequence). The covered CDR3 bases are TGTGCCAGTAGGAGGGGACAGGGGGATTACTACGAC. The encoded protein is CASRRGQGDYYD. The entire CDR3 protein is CASRRGQGDYYDYTF. Full variable domain (missing parts from reference TRBV19 and TRBJ1-2): DGGITQSPKYLFRKEGQNVTLSCEQNLNHDAMYWYRQDPGQGLRLIYYSQIVNDFQKGDIAEGYSVSREKKESFPLTVTSAQKNPTAFYLCASRRGQGDYYDYTFGSGTRLTVV.

Of note for this clone: With the read ending 3 residues before the CDR3 end, the germline J gene is used to fill in that end. The rearrangement links TRBV5-1 to TRBJ1-1, with 9 bases matching TRBD1. The germline gives CDR1 SGHRS, CDR2 YFSETQ. The CDR3 sequence is 14 residues long. V trimming: 3 bases; J trimming: 4 bases; junction bases outside the gene matches: 4. The DNA read from the CDR3 is TGCGCCAGCAGCTCGTGGGACAGGGCCACTGAA. This translates into CASSSWDRATE. The CDR3 as a whole reads CASSSWDRATEAFF.

With regard to this clone: The read comes to an end 3 residues before the CDR3 does, leaving the germline J gene to fill in the end. The chain joins TRBV7-9 to TRBJ1-1, with D possibly TRBD1 on 5 matching bases. The CDR3 runs to 15 residues. Germline-derived CDR1 and CDR2 are SEHNR and FQNEAQ (reference sequence). V lost 0 bases to trimming and J lost 2 bases, with 10 bases between them. CDR3 region: CASSLARGGNTEAFF. CDR3 bases read: TGTGCCAGCAGCTTAGCGCGGGGGGGAAACACTGAA.

About this clone: A read error may produce the germline difference seen at one junction end. Read data end 3 residues before the CDR3 end; the end is taken from the germline J gene. J is TRBJ2-7 and V is TRBV7-2; TRBD1 is a possible D gene (6 bases). The CDR3 is 12 amino acids. CDR1 is SGHTA, CDR2 FQGNSA, per germline. CDR3 protein: CANSRDTYEQYF. The CDR3 bases that were read are TGTGCCAACAGCCGGGACACCTACGAG.

For this clone: The CDR3 goes on 3 residues after the read ends, and that part is filled in from the germline J gene. The rearrangement joins TRBV30 to TRBJ2-7; weak D call: TRBD1 (5 bases). Germline loops: CDR1 GTSNPN, CDR2 SVGIG (reference sequence). This CDR3 contains 12 residues. V was trimmed by 2 bases and J by 4 bases, leaving 9 bases between them. The sequenced part of the CDR3 DNA is TGTGCCTGGAGTTCCCAGGGTTACGAG. Translation gives CAWSSQGYE. The whole CDR3 protein is CAWSSQGYEQYF.

For this clone: The CDR3 end falls 3 residues outside the read, so it is completed with the germline J gene. This chain links TRBV20-1 with TRBJ1-4; 11 bases agree with TRBD1. The ends lost 0 bases at V and 7 bases at J; junction bases unmatched: 7. Germline V gene lookup returns CDR1 DFQATT and CDR2 SNEGSKA (reference sequence). The CDR3 is 16 residues long. The sequenced part of the CDR3 DNA is TGCAGTGCTAGAGAAGCCAGCGGGACAGGGGGTGAAAAA. It encodes CSAREASGTGGEK. The entire CDR3 protein reads CSAREASGTGGEKLFF.

Remarks on this clone: The read finishes 3 residues shy of the CDR3 end, and the germline J gene is used to complete it. The chain recombines TRBV18 with TRBJ2-7; 10 nucleotides align to TRBD1. Trimming cost V 5 bases and J 4 bases; bases outside gene matches: 11. Per germline, CDR1 KGHSH and CDR2 LQKENI. CDR3 length equals 16 residues. The sequenced part of the CDR3 DNA is TGTGCCAGCTCATCGTCCCGGGACAGGGGAATTTACGAG. Amino acids: CASSSSRDRGIYE. The CDR3 in its entirety is CASSSSRDRGIYEQYF.

Details on this clone: The observed sequence ends 3 residues before the CDR3 terminus, with the missing tail filled in from the germline J gene. The rearrangement links TRBV7-9 to TRBJ1-2; a possible D gene is TRBD1 (5 bases). The germline V gene has CDR1 SEHNR and CDR2 FQNEAQ (reference sequence). The CDR3 consists of 12 residues. This chain's CDR3 is CASERGVDTYTF. CDR3 bases read: TGTGCCAGCGAGAGGGGCGTGGATACC.

About this clone: Coverage ceases 3 residues before the CDR3 finishes, and the germline J gene fills in the end. The V gene is TRBV7-8, the J gene TRBJ1-3; 7 nucleotides match TRBD1. The CDR3 sequence is 18 residues long. After removal of 1 base from V and 1 base from J, the junction contained 10 bases not matched to a gene. Per the germline V gene, CDR1 is SGHVS and CDR2 is FQNEAQ. The covered CDR3 bases are TGTGCCAGCAGCTTAGGATTAGGGGGCGTTACTTCTGGAAACACC. Translating gives CASSLGLGGVTSGNT. The whole CDR3 sequence reads CASSLGLGGVTSGNTIYF.

Note on this clone: The CDR3 end lies 3 residues beyond the end of the read and is filled in from the germline J gene. The V gene is TRBV14, the J gene TRBJ1-1; D is possibly TRBD1 (5 bases). V shed 6 bases and J shed 0 bases, with 11 bases lying between them. CDR1 SGHDN and CDR2 FVKESK come from the germline V gene. The CDR3 is made up of 14 amino acids. The CDR3 sequence: CASRRDLMNTEAFF. The CDR3 DNA, read in part, is TGTGCCAGCAGACGGGACTTGATGAACACTGAA.

For this clone: Sequencing ends 3 residues short of the CDR3 end; the germline J gene provides the rest. This rearrangement joins TRBV7-9 to TRBJ2-3; 8 nucleotides agree with TRBD1. Looked up from germline, CDR1 is SEHNR and CDR2 is FQNEAQ (reference sequence). The CDR3 is 14 amino acids. The DNA read from the CDR3 is TGTGCCAGCAGCTTAGACAGGGGGGATCAGCCG. Translating it yields CASSLDRGDQP. The full CDR3 protein reads CASSLDRGDQPQYF.

Comments on this clone: The missing CDR3 end, 3 residues past where the read stops, is filled in from the germline J gene. The chain uses TRBV7-9 and TRBJ1-2; perhaps TRBD1 as D (6 bases). Germline values: CDR1 SEHNR, CDR2 FQNEAQ (reference sequence). The ends were cut back, 7 bases at V and 4 bases at J, with 13 bases in the middle. The CDR3 runs to 13 residues. The CDR3 loop is CASTLGGTYGYTF. The DNA read from the CDR3 is TGTGCCAGCACCCTAGGGGGAACCTATGGC.

Points on this clone: Read coverage stops 3 residues before the CDR3 terminus; the germline J gene supplies the remainder. V and J are TRBV2 and TRBJ2-5; no firm D call. V lost 4 bases to trimming and J lost 4 bases, with 19 bases between them. The CDR3 extends over 16 amino acids. Germline V gives CDR1 SNHLY, CDR2 FYNNEI. CDR3 DNA, as far as it was read: TGTGCCAGCAGTGGCTCAGAAGTGGGCCGTTCAGAGACC. Its protein product is CASSGSEVGRSET. The CDR3 as a whole reads CASSGSEVGRSETQYF.